What follows is one T cell receptor (beta chain) and its context. Its antigen is unidentified. This CDR3 contains 14 residues. In germline, CDR1 is SGHTA, CDR2 FQGNSA. Trimming removed 4 bases from V and 3 bases from J, with 9 bases in between. The sample belongs to a study of T cells in Graves' hyperthyroidism and ophthalmopathy. Broader study findings: Ophthalmopathy was identified by the model a median around 6.3 months ahead of onset.

The CDR3 regions of TCR beta were amplified from RNA transcripts. The HTBI primer set drove a first-round RT-PCR of the TCR CDR3. TCRdb called the multiplex PCR reads again in MiXCR, with one record for every CDR3 protein. The repertoire consists of fewer than 700,000 distinct CDR3 sequences, with roughly a sixth occurring once and the leading ten covering roughly 18%. The sequenced sample was blood. The receptor was isolated from a woman between 18 and 30 years old with Graves' ophthalmopathy. The V call is TRBV7-2, the J call TRBJ2-2; the D is unclear. The CDR3 sequence: CASSWYGDTGELFF. Written as DNA, the CDR3 is TGTGCCAGCAGCTGGTATGGGGACACCGGGGAGCTGTTTTTT.